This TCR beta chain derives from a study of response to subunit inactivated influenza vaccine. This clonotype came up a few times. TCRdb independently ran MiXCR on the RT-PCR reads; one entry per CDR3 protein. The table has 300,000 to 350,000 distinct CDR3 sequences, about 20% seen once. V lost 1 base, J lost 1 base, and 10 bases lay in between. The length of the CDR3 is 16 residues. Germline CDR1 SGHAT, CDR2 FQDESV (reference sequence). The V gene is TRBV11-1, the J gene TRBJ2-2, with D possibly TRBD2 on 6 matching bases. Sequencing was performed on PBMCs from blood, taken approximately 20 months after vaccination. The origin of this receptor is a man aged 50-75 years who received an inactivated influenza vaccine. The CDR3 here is CASSLVWRGNTGELFF. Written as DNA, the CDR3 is TGTGCCAGCAGCTTAGTTTGGCGGGGGAACACCGGGGAGCTGTTTTTT.